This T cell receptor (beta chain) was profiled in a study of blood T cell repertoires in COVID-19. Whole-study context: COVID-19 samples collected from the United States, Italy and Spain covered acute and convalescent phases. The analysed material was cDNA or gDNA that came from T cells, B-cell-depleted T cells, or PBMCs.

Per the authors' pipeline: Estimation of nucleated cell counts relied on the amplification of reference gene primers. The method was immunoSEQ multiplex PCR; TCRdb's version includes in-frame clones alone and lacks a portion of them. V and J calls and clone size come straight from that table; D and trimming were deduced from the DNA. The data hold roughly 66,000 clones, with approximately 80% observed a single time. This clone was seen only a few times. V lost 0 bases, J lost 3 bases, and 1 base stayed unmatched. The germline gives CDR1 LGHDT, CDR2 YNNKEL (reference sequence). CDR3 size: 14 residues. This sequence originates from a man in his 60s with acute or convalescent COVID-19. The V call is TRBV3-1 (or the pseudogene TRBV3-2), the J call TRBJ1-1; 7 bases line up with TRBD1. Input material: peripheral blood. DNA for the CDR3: TGTGCCAGCAGCCAAGAGACAGGGTACACTGAAGCTTTCTTT. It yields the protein CASSQETGYTEAFF.